What follows is one T cell receptor (beta chain) and its context. What it binds is unknown. The data originate from a study of blood T cells in healthy people across ages. Whole-study findings and limits: Strong correlation was found linking TCR beta diversity to naive T cell percentage.

A sample-barcoded 5' primer and a J-beta primer mix were used in a second PCR of roughly 7 to 11 cycles. A single record per CDR3 protein comes from TCRdb applying MiXCR to the 5' RACE reads. The sample has roughly 800,000 distinct CDR3 sequences, 55% to 75% seen once; the top ten hold roughly 22%. From germline, CDR1 is SGHDN and CDR2 FVKESK. Trimming left V 1 base short and J 12 bases short, with 13 bases between. CDR3 length: 13 residues. The specimen was blood. This TCR came from a man aged 25 to 40 in good health. V is TRBV14 and J is TRBJ2-1; no clear D. CDR3: CASSQGIGRMQFF. The DNA for the CDR3 is TGTGCCAGCAGCCAAGGTATCGGAAGAATGCAGTTCTTC.